This is a list of T cell receptor beta chains from one sample in a study of beta chain features in type 1 diabetes. TCRdb keeps only in-frame clones here, not all; method: immunoSEQ multiplex PCR. The repertoire holds more than 250,000 clones, with over 14% as singletons. Sequencing was carried out using naive CD4+ T cells from blood. These receptors were taken from a man aged 18 to 30 with type 1 diabetes. CDR3s include the opening cysteine and the closing phenylalanine or tryptophan. D genes are given only for firm matches. Clone size appears in some rows only: once, few, many, or a class for an expanded clone.

V	J	D	size	CDR3	DNA
TRBV4-1	TRBJ2-3	.	.	CASSQAGFGTQYF	TGCGCCAGCAGCCAAGCGGGGTTTGGAACGCAGTATTTT
TRBV23-1	TRBJ2-7	TRBD1	few	CASSLQGPHYEQYF	TGCGCCAGCAGTCTACAGGGGCCCCACTACGAGCAGTACTTC
TRBV5-6	TRBJ1-1	TRBD1	few	CASSSPRTGDHMNTEAFF	TGTGCCAGCAGCTCACCCCGGACAGGGGATCACATGAACACTGAAGCTTTCTTT
TRBV28	TRBJ2-7	.	.	CASRPPRRGYEQYF	TGTGCCAGCAGGCCCCCGCGCAGGGGCTACGAGCAGTACTTC
TRBV7-9	TRBJ2-5	.	few	CASTDTLETQYF	TGTGCCAGCACAGACACGTTGGAGACCCAGTACTTC
TRBV7-7	TRBJ2-2	.	.	CASSLGQTGSGELFF	TGTGCCAGCAGCTTAGGACAGACAGGTTCCGGGGAGCTGTTTTTT
TRBV30	TRBJ1-1	TRBD1	.	CAWSGQGWATEAFF	TGTGCCTGGAGTGGACAGGGATGGGCCACTGAAGCTTTCTTT
TRBV18	TRBJ2-7	.	.	CASSPQGIDYEQYF	TGTGCCAGCTCACCGCAGGGGATTGACTACGAGCAGTACTTC
TRBV7-9	TRBJ2-5	.	few	CASSRLEQETQYF	TGTGCCAGCAGCAGACTGGAACAAGAGACCCAGTACTTC
TRBV30	TRBJ1-5	.	.	CAWSVEGARRPQHF	TGTGCCTGGAGTGTGGAAGGGGCCCGACGGCCCCAGCATTTT
TRBV5-1	TRBJ2-3	.	few	CASSLGQITDTQYF	TGCGCCAGCAGCTTGGGACAGATCACAGATACGCAGTATTTT
TRBV28	TRBJ2-1	TRBD2	.	CASLAGVGNEQFF	TGTGCCAGCCTAGCGGGAGTTGGAAATGAGCAGTTCTTC
TRBV20-1	TRBJ2-1	.	.	CSARGGGRKFF	TGCAGTGCTCGGGGAGGAGGGCGAAAGTTCTTC
TRBV9	TRBJ2-5	.	.	CASSVGPMETQYF	TGTGCCAGCAGCGTAGGTCCAATGGAGACCCAGTACTTC
TRBV29-1	TRBJ1-2	TRBD1	few	CSAYRGDGYTF	TGCAGCGCCTACAGGGGGGATGGCTACACCTTC
TRBV11-2	TRBJ2-2	TRBD1	few	CASSTGTGGATGELFF	TGTGCCAGCAGCACCGGGACAGGGGGCGCGACCGGGGAGCTGTTTTTT
TRBV9	TRBJ2-1	.	few	CASSVADRGLWNEQFF	TGTGCCAGCAGCGTAGCAGATCGGGGATTGTGGAATGAGCAGTTCTTC
TRBV5-6	TRBJ2-7	.	.	CASSFQGRSHEQYF	TGTGCCAGCAGCTTCCAGGGCCGGTCGCACGAGCAGTACTTC